This T cell receptor beta chain was captured by sequencing in a study of PD-1 blockade in mismatch repair-deficient tumors. The repertoire was sequenced with immunoSEQ multiplex PCR; TCRdb's copy has only in-frame clones and lacks some. The repertoire holds 38,000 or so clones, with roughly 81% as singletons. Germline V gene data show CDR1 as PRHDT and CDR2 as FYEKMQ (reference sequence). Trimming took off 0 bases at V and 0 bases at J, with 9 bases between the two ends. CDR3 length: 16 residues. As for this clone: Its antigen remains unidentified.

Study-level results: Tumor-resident clones, often undetectable pretreatment in blood, expanded then contracted after pembrolizumab.

The source was peripheral blood, collected less than 95 weeks after starting pembrolizumab. This receptor was obtained from an adult with mismatch repair-deficient cancer. J is TRBJ2-1 and V is TRBV13, with no clear D. Here the CDR3 DNA reads TGTGCCAGCAGCTTAGGCGCGTTCAGCTCCTACAATGAGCAGTTCTTC. Translated, it gives CASSLGAFSSYNEQFF.